A selection of T cell receptor beta chains follows, all from one sample in a study of cytomegalovirus exposure and HLA in healthy donors. Method: immunoSEQ multiplex PCR; TCRdb's copy keeps in-frame clones and lacks some. Of tens of thousands of clones listed, approximately 91% are singletons. What was sequenced was PBMCs. The receptor set was obtained from a man aged 30-40 years in good health and CMV-seronegative. CDR3s include the opening cysteine and the closing phenylalanine or tryptophan. The order of the fields is clone size, J gene, D gene, V gene, CDR3 length, CDR3 DNA, CDR3 protein. The D gene is left open where the match is weak. Not all rows give a size; the values are once, few, many and, for expanded clones, a class.

size: .; J: TRBJ1-2; D: TRBD1; V: TRBV4-1; length: 15; DNA: TGCGCCAGCAGCCAACCGAGACAGGGGGCAAGTGGCTACACCTTC; CDR3: CASSQPRQGASGYTF
size: few; J: TRBJ2-3; D: .; V: TRBV5-4; length: 15; DNA: TGTGCCAGCAGCGGCGGGACCTCGAGCACAGATACGCAGTATTTT; CDR3: CASSGGTSSTDTQYF
size: .; J: TRBJ2-1; D: TRBD1; V: TRBV27; length: 14; DNA: TGTGCCAGCGCAGATGGGACAGGCCTCCAGGAGCAGTTCTTC; CDR3: CASADGTGLQEQFF
size: .; J: TRBJ2-7; D: TRBD2; V: TRBV5-5; length: 17; DNA: TGTGCCAGCAGCTCCGGGACTACCCTAGAAACACTCTACGAGCAGTACTTC; CDR3: CASSSGTTLETLYEQYF
size: .; J: TRBJ2-4; D: .; V: TRBV28; length: 14; DNA: TGTGCCACCGATCCTGGGGGGGCCAAAAACATTCAGTACTTC; CDR3: CATDPGGAKNIQYF
size: .; J: TRBJ2-4; D: TRBD1; V: TRBV5-1; length: 14; DNA: TGCGCCAGCAGCTTGGGGGGACAGTTAAACATTCAGTACTTC; CDR3: CASSLGGQLNIQYF
size: few; J: TRBJ2-7; D: .; V: TRBV2; length: 13; DNA: TGTGCTAGTGTGGGTTTGGGCCGCTACGAGCAGTACTTC; CDR3: CASVGLGRYEQYF
size: .; J: TRBJ1-2; D: TRBD1; V: TRBV6-1; length: 14; DNA: TGTGCCAGCACCGAGTCCGACAGGGAGTATGGCTACACCTTC; CDR3: CASTESDREYGYTF
size: .; J: TRBJ1-1; D: .; V: TRBV4-2; length: 14; DNA: TGTGCCAGCAGCCAATCTTACGGGAACACTGAAGCTTTCTTT; CDR3: CASSQSYGNTEAFF
size: .; J: TRBJ2-1; D: TRBD1; V: TRBV25-1; length: 16; DNA: TGTGCCAGCAGTGCGTATCCGGGACAGGGGGACAATGAGCAGTTCTTC; CDR3: CASSAYPGQGDNEQFF